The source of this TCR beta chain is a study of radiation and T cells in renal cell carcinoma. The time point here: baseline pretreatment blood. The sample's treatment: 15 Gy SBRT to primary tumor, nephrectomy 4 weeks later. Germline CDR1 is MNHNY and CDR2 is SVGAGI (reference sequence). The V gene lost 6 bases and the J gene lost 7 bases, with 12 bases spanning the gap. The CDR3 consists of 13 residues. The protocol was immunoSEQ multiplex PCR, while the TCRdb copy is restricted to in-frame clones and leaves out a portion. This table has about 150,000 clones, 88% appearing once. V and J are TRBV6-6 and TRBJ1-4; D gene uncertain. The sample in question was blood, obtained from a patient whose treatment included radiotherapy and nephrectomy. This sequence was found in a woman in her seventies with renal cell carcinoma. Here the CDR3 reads CASRRSLGEKLFF. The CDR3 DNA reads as TGTGCCAGCAGGCGCAGCCTAGGTGAAAAACTGTTTTTT.